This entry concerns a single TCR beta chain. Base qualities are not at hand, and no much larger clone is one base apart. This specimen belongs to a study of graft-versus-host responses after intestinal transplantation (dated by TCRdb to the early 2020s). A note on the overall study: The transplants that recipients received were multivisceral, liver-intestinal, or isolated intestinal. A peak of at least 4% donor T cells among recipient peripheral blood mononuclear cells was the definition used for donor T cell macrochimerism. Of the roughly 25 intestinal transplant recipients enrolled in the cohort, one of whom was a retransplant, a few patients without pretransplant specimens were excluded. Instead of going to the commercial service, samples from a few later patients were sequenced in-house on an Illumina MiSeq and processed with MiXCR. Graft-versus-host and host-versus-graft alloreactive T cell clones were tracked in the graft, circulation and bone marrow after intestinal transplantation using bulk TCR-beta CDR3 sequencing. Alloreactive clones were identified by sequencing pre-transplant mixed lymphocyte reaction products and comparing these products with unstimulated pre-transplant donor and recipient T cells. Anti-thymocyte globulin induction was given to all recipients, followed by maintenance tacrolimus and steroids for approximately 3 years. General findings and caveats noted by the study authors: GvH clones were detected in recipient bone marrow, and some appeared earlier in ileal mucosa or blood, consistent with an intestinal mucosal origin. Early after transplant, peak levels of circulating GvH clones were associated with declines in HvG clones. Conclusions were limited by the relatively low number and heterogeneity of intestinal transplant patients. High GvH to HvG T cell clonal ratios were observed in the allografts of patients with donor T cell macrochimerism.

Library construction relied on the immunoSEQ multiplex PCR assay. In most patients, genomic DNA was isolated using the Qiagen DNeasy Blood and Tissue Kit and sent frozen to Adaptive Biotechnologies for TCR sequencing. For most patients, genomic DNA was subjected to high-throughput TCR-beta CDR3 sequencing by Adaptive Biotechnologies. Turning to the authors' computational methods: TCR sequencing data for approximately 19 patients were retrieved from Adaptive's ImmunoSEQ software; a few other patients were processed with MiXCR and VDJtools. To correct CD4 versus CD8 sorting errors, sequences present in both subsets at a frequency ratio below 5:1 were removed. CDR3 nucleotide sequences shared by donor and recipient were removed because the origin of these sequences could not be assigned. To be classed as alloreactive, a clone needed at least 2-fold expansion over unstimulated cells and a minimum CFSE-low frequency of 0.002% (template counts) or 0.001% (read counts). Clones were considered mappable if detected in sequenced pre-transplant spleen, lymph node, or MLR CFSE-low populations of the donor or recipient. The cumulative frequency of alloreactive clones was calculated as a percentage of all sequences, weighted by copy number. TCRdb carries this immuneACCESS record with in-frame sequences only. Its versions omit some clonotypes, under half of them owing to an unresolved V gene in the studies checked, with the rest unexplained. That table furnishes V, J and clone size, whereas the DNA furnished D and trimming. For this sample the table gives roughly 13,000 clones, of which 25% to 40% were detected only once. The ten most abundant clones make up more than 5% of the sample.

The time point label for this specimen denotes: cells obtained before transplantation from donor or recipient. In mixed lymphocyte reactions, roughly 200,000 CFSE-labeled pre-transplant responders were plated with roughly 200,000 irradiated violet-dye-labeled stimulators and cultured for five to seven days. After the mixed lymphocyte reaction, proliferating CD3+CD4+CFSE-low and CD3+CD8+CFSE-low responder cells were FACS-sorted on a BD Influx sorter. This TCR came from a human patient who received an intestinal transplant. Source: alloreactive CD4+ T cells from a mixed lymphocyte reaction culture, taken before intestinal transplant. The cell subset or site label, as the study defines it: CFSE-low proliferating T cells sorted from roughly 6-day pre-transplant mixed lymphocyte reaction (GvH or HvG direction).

The CDR3 sequence is CASSEGLAGSKNIQYF. The DNA reads TGCGCCAGCAGTGAGGGGCTAGCGGGATCCAAAAACATTCAGTACTTC. The sequence links TRBV10-1 to TRBJ2-4; 9 middle bases align to TRBD2. The CDR3 starts with the cysteine, ends with the phenylalanine, and has 16 residues. Only the CDR3 DNA is retained, 48 bases long and in frame from the first base. Relative to germline, V is missing 2 bases and J is missing 2 bases, with 4 bases of the junction outside any gene match. The germline V gene (reference sequence) sets CDR1 to WNHNN and CDR2 to SYGVQD.